This TCR beta chain was profiled in a study of blood T cell repertoires in COVID-19. Study in general: The origin of the acute and convalescent COVID-19 samples was the United States, Italy and Spain. PBMCs, B-cell-depleted T cells, or T cells provided the cDNA or gDNA that made up the material.

CDR3 length: 14 residues. Trimming at V came to 4 bases and at J to 2 bases, leaving 2 bases not matched to a gene. CDR1 SEHNR and CDR2 FQNEAQ come from the germline V gene (reference sequence). Authors' analysis steps: Reference gene primer amplification yielded estimated nucleated cell counts. Produced via immunoSEQ multiplex PCR; TCRdb's table is partial and in-frame only. Clone size and the V and J calls come from that table; the DNA yielded D and trimming. The table lists about 120,000 clones, approximately 90% of them singletons, with roughly 4.7% in the top ten. The TCR comes from a man in his forties with acute or convalescent COVID-19. The genes are TRBV7-9 and TRBJ2-5; the match to TRBD2 covers 9 bases. Source material: peripheral blood. The CDR3 is CASSWTSEQETQYF. As DNA, the CDR3 is TGTGCCAGCAGCTGGACTAGCGAACAAGAGACCCAGTACTTC.